This TCR beta chain was profiled in a study of blood T cell repertoires in COVID-19 (dated by TCRdb to the early 2020s). About the study as a whole: Samples from collaborators originated in the United States, Italy and Spain and spanned both the acute and convalescent phases of COVID-19. The prospective study material was composed of cDNA or gDNA derived from T cells, B-cell-depleted T cells, or PBMCs. Subjects who had been exposed to COVID-19, were actively infected with it, or had recovered from it provided the deeply sampled blood TCRbeta repertoires that made up the dataset. The repertoires were made available in a free public database intended to serve as a resource for research on the immune response to SARS-CoV-2. The samples were drawn from the first 160 participants of the ongoing ImmuneRACE study and from roughly 1,300 subjects provided by 6 global collaborators. Nearly every sample came with metadata listing a de-identified subject ID, COVID-19 status, age in years and sex. Where HLA class I and class II types were available, the types were taken from metadata supplied by the sample provider, not from assay-based typing. Broader findings and caveats from the paper: Clinical and demographic metadata were provided uncurated, with the amount varying by source and participant.

TCRbeta CDR3 regions were amplified from genomic DNA using the immunoSEQ Assay, a bias-controlled multiplex PCR. The authors' pipeline ran thus. The number of nucleated cells in each sample was estimated by amplification of reference gene primers within the assay. Sequence reads were collapsed and filtered to measure the absolute abundance of every unique TCRbeta CDR3 rearrangement. For each sample, productive Simpson clonality was calculated as the square root of Simpson's diversity index across productive rearrangements. The clones in this table, taken by TCRdb from immuneACCESS, are in-frame only. Not every clone is retained; where verified, under half of the shortfall comes from an unresolved V gene, and the cause of the rest is unknown. Clone size and V and J calls were adopted from that table, with D and trimming inferred from the DNA. The table for this sample lists approximately 300,000 clones; around four fifths of them were counted only once. The top ten clonotypes cover approximately 4.1% of the sample.

Collaborating institutions collected whole blood in K2EDTA tubes following their own protocols. For TCRbeta analysis, collaborator samples were shipped as frozen whole blood, as isolated PBMCs, or as DNA extracted from either sample type. As regards this clone: No antigen is known for it. Base-call qualities are not available, and no considerably larger clone is one nucleotide away.

Ends trimmed: V by 0 bases, J by 5 bases; bases unmatched to a gene: 4. The CDR3 numbers 14 residues from cysteine through phenylalanine. Just CDR3 DNA is preserved here, 42 bases in frame from base 1. The germline V gene specifies SGHRS as CDR1 and YFSETQ as CDR2. Sequenced material: peripheral blood. The chain is assembled from TRBV5-1 and TRBJ2-7; 8 bases in the middle match TRBD2. The sequence derives from a woman aged 50 to 65 with active or convalescent COVID-19. The DNA is TGCGCCAGCAGCTTGGGAGGGACTAGTAACGAGCAGTACTTC. Protein translation: CASSLGGTSNEQYF.